Each of the 2 T cell receptor beta chains below was sequenced from the same sample in a study of shared clonotypes between healthy human individuals. Sequenced by immunoSEQ multiplex PCR; TCRdb stores in-frame clones only, minus some. Of about 450,000 clones detected, 70% to 80% appear once; the ten largest clones hold approximately 13%. The sample comprised PBMCs. The receptors derive from a woman in her thirties or forties in good health. Some clones in this sample may be carry-over from other donors' samples.

This chain connects TRBV28 to TRBJ2-7; 9 bases are a match to TRBD2. In germline, CDR1 is MDHEN, CDR2 SYDVKM. The CDR3 loop spans 14 amino acids. The trim removed 2 bases at V and 7 bases at J, leaving 6 bases unmatched. CDR3 amino acids: CASSLVAGGGEQYF. CDR3 sequence (DNA): TGTGCCAGCAGTTTAGTTGCGGGAGGGGGGGAGCAGTACTTC.

The V and J genes are TRBV4-2 and TRBJ2-5, with 7 bases aligning to TRBD2. The CDR3 extends over 14 amino acids. With 5 bases clipped from V and 4 bases from J, the junction kept 7 bases outside the gene matches. Germline loops: CDR1 LGHNA, CDR2 YNFKEQ. The DNA for the CDR3 is TGTGCCAGCAGCGGCTCCTCTAGCGGAGAGACCCAGTACTTC. Its translation: CASSGSSSGETQYF.